This T cell receptor beta chain originates from a study of CD8+ T cells in alopecia areata. Study overall: A 6-month period off drug followed tofacitinib, which lasted 6 to 18 months. Severity scoring for treated patients was based on the percentage of affected scalp area.

Once RNA had been extracted, it was reverse transcribed into cDNA to act as the sequencing template. Sequencing used immunoSEQ multiplex PCR; TCRdb keeps in-frame clones, though not all of them. In the table there are about 200,000 clones, under 40% of which are singletons. As for this clone: What it binds is not known.

Study results and limitations: It was observed that many expanded lesional clones persisted in scalp and blood during tofacitinib. Tofacitinib produced a significant decrease in scalp clonality and in expanded CD8+ clones among the top 100.

Treatment here: oral pan-JAK inhibitor, 5-10 mg twice daily. V dropped 3 bases and J dropped 2 bases, with 13 bases sitting between them. The CDR3 has 15 amino acids. Per the germline V gene, CDR1 is MNHEY and CDR2 is SMNVEV (reference sequence). The TCR originated in a human donor with alopecia areata. The rearrangement links TRBV27 to TRBJ1-2; weak D call: TRBD1 (5 bases). The sample in question was CD4+ T cells sorted from blood, obtained around week 31, from a patient treated with tofacitinib. The CDR3 loop is CASSFTGAPNYGYTF. In DNA, the CDR3 is TGTGCCAGCAGTTTTACAGGCGCCCCCAACTATGGCTACACCTTC.